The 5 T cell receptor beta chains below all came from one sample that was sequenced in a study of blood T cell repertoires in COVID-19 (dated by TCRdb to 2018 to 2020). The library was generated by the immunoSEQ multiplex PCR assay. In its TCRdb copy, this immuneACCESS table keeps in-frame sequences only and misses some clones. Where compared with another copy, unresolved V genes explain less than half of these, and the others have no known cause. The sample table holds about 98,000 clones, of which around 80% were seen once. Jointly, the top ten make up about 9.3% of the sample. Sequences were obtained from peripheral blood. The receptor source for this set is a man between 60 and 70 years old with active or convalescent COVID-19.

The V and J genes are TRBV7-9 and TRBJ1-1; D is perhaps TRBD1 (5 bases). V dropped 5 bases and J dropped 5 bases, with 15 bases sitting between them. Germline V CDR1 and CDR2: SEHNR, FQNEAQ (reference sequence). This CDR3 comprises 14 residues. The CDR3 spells CASSRIGGETEAFF. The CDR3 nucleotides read TGTGCCAGCAGCCGAATTGGGGGGGAAACTGAAGCTTTCTTT. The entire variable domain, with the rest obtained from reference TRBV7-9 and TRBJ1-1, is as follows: DTGVSQNPRHKITKRGQNVTFRCDPISEHNRLYWYRQTLGQGPEFLTYFQNEAQLEKSRLLSDRFSAERPKGSFSTLEIQRTEQGDSAMYLCASSRIGGETEAFFGQGTRLTVV.

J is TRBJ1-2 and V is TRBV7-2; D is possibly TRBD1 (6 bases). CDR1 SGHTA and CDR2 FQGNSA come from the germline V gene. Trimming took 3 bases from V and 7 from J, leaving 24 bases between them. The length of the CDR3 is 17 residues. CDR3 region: CASSLGAGVHTGFGYTF. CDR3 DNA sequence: TGTGCCAGCAGCTTGGGGGCCGGGGTCCACACAGGGTTTGGCTACACCTTC.

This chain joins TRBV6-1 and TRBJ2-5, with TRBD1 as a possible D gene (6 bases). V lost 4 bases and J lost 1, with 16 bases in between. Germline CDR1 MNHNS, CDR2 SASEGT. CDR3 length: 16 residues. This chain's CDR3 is CASSGNPGTPQETQYF. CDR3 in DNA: TGTGCCAGCAGTGGTAATCCCGGGACACCCCAAGAGACCCAGTACTTC.

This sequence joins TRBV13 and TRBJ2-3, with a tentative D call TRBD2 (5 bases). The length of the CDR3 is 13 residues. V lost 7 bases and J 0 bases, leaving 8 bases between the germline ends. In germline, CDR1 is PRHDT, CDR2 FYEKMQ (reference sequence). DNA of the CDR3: TGTGCCAGCACCTGGGAGAGCACAGATACGCAGTATTTT. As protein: CASTWESTDTQYF.

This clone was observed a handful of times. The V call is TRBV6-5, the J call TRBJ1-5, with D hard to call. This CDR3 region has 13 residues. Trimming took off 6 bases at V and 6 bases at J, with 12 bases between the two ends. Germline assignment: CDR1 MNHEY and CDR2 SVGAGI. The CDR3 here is CASSAPAGQPQHF. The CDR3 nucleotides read TGTGCCAGCAGCGCTCCGGCGGGTCAGCCCCAGCATTTT.